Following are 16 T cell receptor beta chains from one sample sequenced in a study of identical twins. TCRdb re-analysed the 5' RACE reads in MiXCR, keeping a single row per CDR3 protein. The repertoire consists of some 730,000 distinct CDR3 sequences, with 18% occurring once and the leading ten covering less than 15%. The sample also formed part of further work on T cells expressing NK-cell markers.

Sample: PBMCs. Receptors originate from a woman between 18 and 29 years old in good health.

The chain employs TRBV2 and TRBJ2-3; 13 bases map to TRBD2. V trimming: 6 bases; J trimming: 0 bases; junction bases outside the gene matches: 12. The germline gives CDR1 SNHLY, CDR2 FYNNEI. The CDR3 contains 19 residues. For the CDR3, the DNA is TGTGCCAGCAGCGCCGGGACTAGCGGGATTGGATCTAGCACAGATACGCAGTATTTT. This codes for CASSAGTSGIGSSTDTQYF.

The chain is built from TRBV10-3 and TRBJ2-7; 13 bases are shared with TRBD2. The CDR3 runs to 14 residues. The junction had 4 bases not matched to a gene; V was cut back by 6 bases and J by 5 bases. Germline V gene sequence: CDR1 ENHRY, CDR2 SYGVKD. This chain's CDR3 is CAIRGTSGKDEQYF. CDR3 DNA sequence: TGTGCCATCAGGGGGACTAGCGGGAAGGACGAGCAGTACTTC.

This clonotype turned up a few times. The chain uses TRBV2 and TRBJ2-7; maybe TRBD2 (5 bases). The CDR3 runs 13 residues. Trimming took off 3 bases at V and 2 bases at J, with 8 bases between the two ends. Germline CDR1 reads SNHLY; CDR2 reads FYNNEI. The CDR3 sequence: CASSDQRAYEQYF. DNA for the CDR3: TGTGCCAGCAGTGATCAGAGGGCCTACGAGCAGTACTTC.

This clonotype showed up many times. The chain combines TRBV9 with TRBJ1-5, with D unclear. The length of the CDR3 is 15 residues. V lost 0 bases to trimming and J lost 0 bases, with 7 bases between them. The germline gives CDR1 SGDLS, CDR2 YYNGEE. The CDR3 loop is CASSVGSSSNQPQHF. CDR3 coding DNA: TGTGCCAGCAGCGTAGGATCTAGTAGCAATCAGCCCCAGCATTTT.

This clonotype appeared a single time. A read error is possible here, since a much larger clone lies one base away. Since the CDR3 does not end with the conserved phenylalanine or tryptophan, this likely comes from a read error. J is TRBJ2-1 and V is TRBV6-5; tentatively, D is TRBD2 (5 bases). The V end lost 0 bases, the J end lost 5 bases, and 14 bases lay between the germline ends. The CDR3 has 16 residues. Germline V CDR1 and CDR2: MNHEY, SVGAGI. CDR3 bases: TGTGCCAGCAGTTACTCCCCTAGCACCGCCAACAATGAGCAGTTCCTC. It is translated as CASSYSPSTANNEQFL.

The CDR3, as DNA: TGCGCCAGCAGCTTGGGAGGGACAGAAAACACTGAAGCTTTCTTT. Translating gives CASSLGGTENTEAFF. The chain couples TRBV5-1 to TRBJ1-1; 7 bases are a match to TRBD1. The CDR3 sequence is 15 residues long. CDR1 and CDR2 from the germline V gene are SGHRS and YFSETQ. V shed 0 bases, J shed 2 bases, and the junction held 4 bases outside the gene matches.

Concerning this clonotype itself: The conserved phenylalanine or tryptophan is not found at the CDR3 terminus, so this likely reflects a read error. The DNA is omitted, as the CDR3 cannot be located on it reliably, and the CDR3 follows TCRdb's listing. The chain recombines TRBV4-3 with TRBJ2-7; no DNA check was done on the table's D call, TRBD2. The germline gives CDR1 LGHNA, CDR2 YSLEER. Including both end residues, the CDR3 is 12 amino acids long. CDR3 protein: CASSQRDLRTRI.

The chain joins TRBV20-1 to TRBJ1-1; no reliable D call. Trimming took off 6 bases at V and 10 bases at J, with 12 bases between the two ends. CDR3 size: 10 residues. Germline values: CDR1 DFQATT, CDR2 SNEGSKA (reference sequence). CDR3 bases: TGCAGTGCAAGTGGGTACGGAGCTTTCTTT. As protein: CSASGYGAFF.

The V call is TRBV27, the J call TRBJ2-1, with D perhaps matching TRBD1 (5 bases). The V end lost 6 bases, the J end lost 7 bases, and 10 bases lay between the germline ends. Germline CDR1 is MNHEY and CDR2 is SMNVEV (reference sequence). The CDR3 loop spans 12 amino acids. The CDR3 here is CASSSKGNEQFF. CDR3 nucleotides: TGTGCCAGCAGCTCAAAGGGGAATGAGCAGTTCTTC.

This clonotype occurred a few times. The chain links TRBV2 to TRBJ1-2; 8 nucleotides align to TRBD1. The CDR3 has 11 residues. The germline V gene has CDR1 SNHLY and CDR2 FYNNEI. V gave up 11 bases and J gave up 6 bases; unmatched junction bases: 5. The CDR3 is CAAYRGNGYTF. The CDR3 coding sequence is TGTGCCGCGTACAGGGGGAATGGCTACACCTTC.

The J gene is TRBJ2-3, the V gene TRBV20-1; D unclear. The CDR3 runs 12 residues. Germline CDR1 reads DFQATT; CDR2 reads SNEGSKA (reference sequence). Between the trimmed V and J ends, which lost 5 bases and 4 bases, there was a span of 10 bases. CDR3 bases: TGCAGTGCTCTTCCCCACCCAGATACGCAGTATTTT. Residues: CSALPHPDTQYF.

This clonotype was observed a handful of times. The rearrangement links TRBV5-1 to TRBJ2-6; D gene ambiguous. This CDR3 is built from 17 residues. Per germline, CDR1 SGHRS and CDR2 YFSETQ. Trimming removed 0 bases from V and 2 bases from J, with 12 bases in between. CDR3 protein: CASSLVAGLTGANVLTF. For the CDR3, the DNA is TGCGCCAGCAGCTTGGTAGCAGGTTTAACTGGGGCCAACGTCCTGACTTTC.

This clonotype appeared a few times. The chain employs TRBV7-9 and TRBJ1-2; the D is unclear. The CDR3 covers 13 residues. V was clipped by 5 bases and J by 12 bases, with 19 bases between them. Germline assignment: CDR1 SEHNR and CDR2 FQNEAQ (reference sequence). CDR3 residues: CASSLHGDSLHTF. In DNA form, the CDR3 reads TGTGCCAGCAGCCTCCACGGCGATTCTCTTCACACCTTC.

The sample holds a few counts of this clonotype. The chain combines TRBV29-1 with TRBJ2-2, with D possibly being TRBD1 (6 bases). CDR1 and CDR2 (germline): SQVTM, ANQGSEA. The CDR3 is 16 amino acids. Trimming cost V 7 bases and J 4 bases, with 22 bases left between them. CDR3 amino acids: CSAITHRVRGTGELFF. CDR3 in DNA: TGCAGCGCCATAACCCACAGGGTTAGGGGCACCGGGGAGCTGTTTTTT.

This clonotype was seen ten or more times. The CDR3 DNA is TGTGCCATCAGTGAGTACACTGAAGCTTTCTTT. Translation: CAISEYTEAFF. This chain connects TRBV10-3 to TRBJ1-1; no firm D call. The V gene lost 1 base and the J gene lost 3 bases, with 0 bases spanning the gap. The CDR3 extends over 11 amino acids. Germline values: CDR1 ENHRY, CDR2 SYGVKD.

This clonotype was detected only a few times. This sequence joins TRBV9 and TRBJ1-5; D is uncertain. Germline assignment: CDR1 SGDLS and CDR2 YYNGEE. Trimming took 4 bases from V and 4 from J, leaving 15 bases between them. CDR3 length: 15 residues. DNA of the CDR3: TGTGCCAGCAGCAACCACAGCGGTTGGAATCAGCCCCAGCATTTT. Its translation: CASSNHSGWNQPQHF.